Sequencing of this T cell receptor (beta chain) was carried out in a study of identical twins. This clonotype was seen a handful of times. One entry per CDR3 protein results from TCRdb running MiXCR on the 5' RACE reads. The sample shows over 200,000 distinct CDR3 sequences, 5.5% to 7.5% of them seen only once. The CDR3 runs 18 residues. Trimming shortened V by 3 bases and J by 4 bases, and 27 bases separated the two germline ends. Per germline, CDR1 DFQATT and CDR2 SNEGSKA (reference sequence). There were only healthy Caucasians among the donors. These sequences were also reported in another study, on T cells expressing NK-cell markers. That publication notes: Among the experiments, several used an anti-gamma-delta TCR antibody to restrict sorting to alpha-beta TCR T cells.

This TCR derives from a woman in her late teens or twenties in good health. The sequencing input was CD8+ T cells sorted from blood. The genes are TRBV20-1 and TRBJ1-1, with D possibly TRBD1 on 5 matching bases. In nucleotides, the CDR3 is TGCAGTGCTAGCCCCCCGGGTCTGGGGACCCGCCCTAGCACTGAAGCTTTCTTT. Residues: CSASPPGLGTRPSTEAFF.